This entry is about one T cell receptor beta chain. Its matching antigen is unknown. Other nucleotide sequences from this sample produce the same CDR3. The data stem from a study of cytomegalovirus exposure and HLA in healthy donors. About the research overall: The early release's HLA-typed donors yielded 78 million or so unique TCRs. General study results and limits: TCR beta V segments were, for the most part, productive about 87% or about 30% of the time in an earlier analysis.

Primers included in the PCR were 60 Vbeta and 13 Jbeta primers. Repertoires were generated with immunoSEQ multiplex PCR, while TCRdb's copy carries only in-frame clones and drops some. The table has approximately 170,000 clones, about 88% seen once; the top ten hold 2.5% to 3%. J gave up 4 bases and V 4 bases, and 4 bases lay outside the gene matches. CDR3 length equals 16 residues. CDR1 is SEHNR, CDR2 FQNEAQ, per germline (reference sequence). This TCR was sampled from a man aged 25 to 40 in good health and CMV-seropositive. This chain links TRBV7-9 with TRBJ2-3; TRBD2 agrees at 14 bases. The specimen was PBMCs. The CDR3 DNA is TGTGCCAGCAGCTCGGGACTAGCGGGAGTGGCAGATACGCAGTATTTT. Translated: CASSSGLAGVADTQYF.